This T cell receptor (beta chain) stems from a study of tumor-infiltrating lymphocytes in glioblastoma multiforme. Overall study findings and caveats: No surface-marker sorting into functional T cell subtypes was done. Clone frequencies may be distorted by unequal TCR transcripts per cell.

Three nested ARM-PCR rounds with V-beta and C-beta primers built TCRB libraries. TCRB cDNA was made from approximately 0.5 ug total RNA. No unique molecular identifiers were described for these TCRB libraries. TCRdb reprocessed the multiplex PCR reads with MiXCR, giving one entry per CDR3 protein. The profile covers approximately 9,600 distinct CDR3 sequences, with approximately 65% appearing a single time and less than 65% taken by the ten largest. This CDR3 is built from 16 residues. Germline V gene sequence: CDR1 MDHEN, CDR2 SYDVKM. V was clipped by 2 bases and J by 4 bases; unmatched bases: 9. About this clonotype itself: Its cognate antigen is unknown.

Material for sequencing was brain tumor tissue. The clonotype originates from a male donor with glioblastoma. This chain uses TRBV28 with TRBJ1-1; 8 nucleotides match TRBD1. The CDR3 DNA reads as TGTGCCAGCAGTTTAGGGACAGGAGCCATGATCACTGAAGCTTTCTTT. It encodes CASSLGTGAMITEAFF. Complete variable domain (other parts from reference TRBV28 and TRBJ1-1): DVKVTQSSRYLVKRTGEKVFLECVQDMDHENMFWYRQDPGLGLRLIYFSYDVKMKEKGDIPEGYSVSREKKERFSLILESASTNQTSMYLCASSLGTGAMITEAFFGQGTRLTVV.